These 32 T cell receptor beta chains were sequenced from one sample in a study of T cells after yellow fever vaccination. TCRdb used MiXCR to reprocess the 5' RACE reads, holding one entry per CDR3 protein. The table has a few hundred thousand distinct CDR3 sequences, about 4% seen once. Sequencing used PBMCs, obtained 5 days after the yellow fever booster vaccination. The receptors here all came from a young man who received the YFV17D yellow fever vaccine.

This clonotype was detected only a few times. The chain combines TRBV7-6 with TRBJ1-5; a possible D gene is TRBD1 (5 bases). There are 15 residues in the CDR3. CDR1 is SGHVS, CDR2 FNYEAQ, per germline. Trimming pared 5 bases from V and 3 bases from J, leaving 14 bases between. Written as DNA, the CDR3 is TGTGCCAGCAGCCAACAATCGGGGCTCAATCAGCCCCAGCATTTT. Translated, it gives CASSQQSGLNQPQHF.

This clonotype was seen many times. The V and J genes are TRBV29-1 and TRBJ2-5; D could derive from TRBD1 or TRBD2 (6 bases each). The CDR3 runs 14 residues. V was cut by 1 base and J by 5 bases, with 14 bases left in between. The germline V gene has CDR1 SQVTM and CDR2 ANQGSEA. CDR3 bases: TGCAGCGTTGAAGGGTTAGGGGGGCTGGAGACCCAGTACTTC. It encodes CSVEGLGGLETQYF.

V gene TRBV5-1 combines with J gene TRBJ2-5, with 7 positions matching TRBD2. From germline, CDR1 is SGHRS and CDR2 YFSETQ. The CDR3 is made up of 14 amino acids. V shed 4 bases, J shed 3 bases, and the junction held 6 bases outside the gene matches. CDR3 amino acids: CASSPTTSKETQYF. The CDR3 DNA follows: TGCGCCAGCAGCCCGACGACTAGCAAAGAGACCCAGTACTTC.

This chain connects TRBV18 to TRBJ2-2; no reliable D call. Germline V gene data show CDR1 as KGHSH and CDR2 as LQKENI. There are 15 residues in the CDR3. Trimming cost V 1 base and J 2 bases, with 8 bases left between them. CDR3 sequence reads: CASSPRASNTGELFF. Written as DNA, the CDR3 is TGTGCCAGCTCACCACGGGCCAGCAACACCGGGGAGCTGTTTTTT.

This clonotype has ten or more counts. This chain links TRBV7-2 with TRBJ2-5; no definite D call. This CDR3 has 11 amino acids. CDR1 is SGHTA, CDR2 FQGNSA, per germline. The ends were cut back, 3 bases at V and 4 bases at J, with 3 bases in the middle. The CDR3 loop is CASSFLETQYF. DNA of the CDR3: TGTGCCAGCAGCTTCCTAGAGACCCAGTACTTC.

This clonotype turned up a few times. The chain carries TRBV7-8 and TRBJ2-2; 7 bases fit TRBD2. This CDR3 has 15 amino acids. Germline values: CDR1 SGHVS, CDR2 FQNEAQ. The junction had 4 bases not matched to a gene; V was cut back by 2 bases and J by 4 bases. The CDR3 nucleotides read TGTGCCAGCAGCTTATGGCGGGGGAGCACCGGGGAGCTGTTTTTT. This translates into CASSLWRGSTGELFF.

This clonotype was detected many times. CDR3 nucleotide sequence: TGTGCCACCTCTACGAACACTGAAGCTTTCTTT. Translated: CATSTNTEAFF. J is TRBJ1-1 and V is TRBV7-8; no reliable D call. V lost 10 bases and J 1 base, leaving 7 bases between the germline ends. The CDR3 is 11 amino acids. CDR1 SGHVS and CDR2 FQNEAQ come from the germline V gene.

The chain has TRBV12-5 and TRBJ1-2, with no clear D. Trimming removed 7 bases at V and 0 bases at J, with 9 bases between. Germline-derived CDR1 and CDR2 are LGHNT and FRNRAP. The CDR3 has 13 residues. CDR3 in DNA: TGTGCTAGTGTTCACGGGGCTAACTATGGCTACACCTTC. It encodes CASVHGANYGYTF.

The CDR3 region is CASSYSPGMGHNEQFF. DNA for the CDR3: TGTGCCAGCAGTTACTCCCCAGGCATGGGTCATAATGAGCAGTTCTTC. The chain carries TRBV6-2 or TRBV6-3 and TRBJ2-1, with unresolved D. Germline lookup yields CDR1 MNHEY and CDR2 SVGEGT. The CDR3 is made up of 16 amino acids. V was cut by 0 bases and J by 7 bases, with 16 bases left in between.

V gene TRBV21-1 combines with J gene TRBJ2-7; the table gives TRBD1 as D, unverified against the DNA. TRBV21-1 is labeled a pseudogene. The CDR3 totals 15 residues. The CDR3 sequence: CASSKGDRVFHEQYF. In DNA, the CDR3 is TGTGCCAGCAGCAAAGGGGACAGGGTTTTCCACGAGCAGTACTTC.

This clonotype occurred many times. V usage is TRBV24-1 and J usage is TRBJ2-5; D assignment may be TRBD1 or TRBD2 (5 bases each). This CDR3 contains 14 residues. Germline-derived CDR1 and CDR2 are KGHDR and SFDVKD. Deletions cut 3 bases from V and 2 bases from J, with 9 bases between. DNA of the CDR3: TGTGCCACCAGTGATACCGGGGCACAAGAGACCCAGTACTTC. It translates to CATSDTGAQETQYF.

In its sample, this clonotype was seen a few times. The chain carries TRBV11-2 and TRBJ1-4, with 10 nucleotides matching TRBD1. The CDR3 contains 14 residues. Trimming at V came to 5 bases and at J to 8 bases, leaving 5 bases not matched to a gene. CDR1 is SGHAT, CDR2 FQNNGV, per germline. CDR3 protein: CASSGQGGVEKLFF. The CDR3 DNA follows: TGTGCCAGCAGCGGACAGGGGGGGGTCGAAAAACTGTTTTTT.

This clonotype was seen at least ten times. The genes are TRBV4-1 and TRBJ2-5; perhaps TRBD2 as D (5 bases). This CDR3 has 16 amino acids. The germline CDR1 and CDR2 sequences are MGHRA and YSYEKL. V was pared by 3 bases and J by 3 bases, with 17 bases between. DNA for the CDR3: TGCGCCAGCAGCCATTGGAAAGCGGCCTCCAAAGAGACCCAGTACTTC. Its protein is CASSHWKAASKETQYF.

This clonotype has a count of ten or more. The chain joins TRBV14 to TRBJ2-1; D gene unclear. The CDR3 has 14 residues. From germline, CDR1 is SGHDN and CDR2 FVKESK. V was pared by 1 base and J by 4 bases, with 8 bases between. DNA for the CDR3: TGTGCCAGCAGCCAAGTCGTGAGGTACAATGAGCAGTTCTTC. It yields the protein CASSQVVRYNEQFF.

The J gene is TRBJ1-1, the V gene TRBV7-2; D ambiguous. V was shortened by 2 bases and J by 1 base, with 8 bases between the two germline ends. The CDR3 contains 14 residues. Germline V gene sequence: CDR1 SGHTA, CDR2 FQGNSA. The CDR3 loop is CASSLSQQNTEAFF. The CDR3 coding sequence is TGTGCCAGCAGCTTAAGTCAGCAGAACACTGAAGCTTTCTTT.

The J gene is TRBJ2-3, the V gene TRBV6-1; no firm D call. V was cut by 4 bases and J by 0 bases, with 11 bases left in between. Looked up from germline, CDR1 is MNHNS and CDR2 is SASEGT. CDR3 length equals 15 residues. The CDR3 loop is CASSVVRLSTDTQYF. DNA for the CDR3: TGTGCCAGCAGTGTAGTGCGACTCAGCACAGATACGCAGTATTTT.

This clonotype was observed many times. In DNA form, the CDR3 reads TGCGCCAGCAGCTTGGGTCGGGGGACGGCTGAAGCTTTCTTT. This gives the protein CASSLGRGTAEAFF. V and J are TRBV5-1 and TRBJ1-1; possibly TRBD1 for D (5 bases). The CDR3 runs 14 residues. V was cut by 0 bases and J by 6 bases, with 12 bases left in between. CDR1 is SGHRS and CDR2 is YFSETQ in the germline V gene. The variable domain in full, with the rest retrieved from reference TRBV5-1 and TRBJ1-1, is KAGVTQTPRYLIKTRGQQVTLSCSPISGHRSVSWYQQTPGQGLQFLFEYFSETQRNKGNFPGRFSGRQFSNSRSEMNVSTLELGDSALYLCASSLGRGTAEAFFGQGTRLTVV.

About this clonotype: At one boundary the junction diverges from the germline segment, which might be a read error. This chain uses TRBV7-9 with TRBJ2-3; D is undetermined. The CDR3 is 11 residues long. Germline values: CDR1 SEHNR, CDR2 FQNEAQ (reference sequence). CDR3: CASTLEDTQYF. CDR3 DNA sequence: TGTGCCAGCACCTTAGAGGATACGCAGTATTTT.

The V call is TRBV5-6, the J call TRBJ2-7, with 7 bases lining up with TRBD1. V shed 4 bases, J shed 3 bases, and the junction held 13 bases outside the gene matches. The CDR3 has 16 residues. Germline loops: CDR1 SGHDT, CDR2 YYEEEE. CDR3 sequence: CASSPRDRDIDYEQYF. The CDR3 bases are TGTGCCAGCAGCCCGAGGGACAGAGATATAGACTACGAGCAGTACTTC.

This clonotype was seen ten or more times. The chain combines TRBV5-1 with TRBJ1-1; D unclear. V lost 2 bases, J lost 4 bases, and 9 bases lay in between. The V gene's germline CDR1 is SGHRS and CDR2 YFSETQ. CDR3 length equals 13 residues. The DNA of the CDR3 is TGCGCCAGCAGCTTCAATGATCGCACTGAAGCTTTCTTT. It is translated as CASSFNDRTEAFF.

The chain employs TRBV19 and TRBJ1-2; D ambiguous. The length of the CDR3 is 14 residues. CDR1 and CDR2 (germline): LNHDA, SQIVND (reference sequence). V was trimmed by 5 bases and J by 5 bases, leaving 15 bases between them. The CDR3 region has the DNA TGTGCCAGTAGTCCCGCCCCTGGCGGATATGGCTACACCTTC. Its translation: CASSPAPGGYGYTF.

The chain uses TRBV27 and TRBJ2-2; perhaps TRBD1 as D (5 bases). Germline assignment: CDR1 MNHEY and CDR2 SMNVEV (reference sequence). CDR3 size: 15 residues. Trimming removed 0 bases at V and 6 bases at J, with 11 bases between. The CDR3 region is CASSLSAGFAGELFF. Written as DNA, the CDR3 is TGTGCCAGCAGTTTATCTGCAGGGTTCGCCGGGGAGCTGTTTTTT.

This clonotype was seen more than once but under ten times. This chain connects TRBV19 to TRBJ2-1, with D perhaps being TRBD1 or TRBD2 (5 bases each). This CDR3 contains 13 residues. Germline-derived CDR1 and CDR2 are LNHDA and SQIVND (reference sequence). Trimming took 8 bases from V and 3 from J, leaving 11 bases between them. CDR3 bases: TGTGCCAGTTCATGGGGGTTCTACAATGAGCAGTTCTTC. Amino acid sequence: CASSWGFYNEQFF.

In its sample, this clonotype was seen a few times. The chain uses TRBV7-3 and TRBJ2-2, with 12 bases lining up with TRBD2. Losses at the gene ends were 4 bases for V and 2 bases for J; bases not matched to a gene: 5. The CDR3 loop spans 17 amino acids. Germline V gene data show CDR1 as SGHTA and CDR2 as FQGTGA. CDR3 in amino acids: CASSSLAGGPNTGELFF. DNA for the CDR3: TGTGCCAGCAGCTCACTAGCGGGGGGACCTAACACCGGGGAGCTGTTTTTT. The full variable domain, its missing parts supplied by reference TRBV7-3 and TRBJ2-2, is GAGVSQTPSNKVTEKGKYVELRCDPISGHTALYWYRQSLGQGPEFLIYFQGTGAADDSGLPNDRFFAVRPEGSVSTLKIQRTERGDSAVYLCASSSLAGGPNTGELFFGEGSRLTVL.

This clonotype showed up many times. The gene calls are TRBV10-3 and TRBJ1-2; D unclear. The CDR3 is 12 residues long. CDR1 is ENHRY, CDR2 SYGVKD, per germline. Trimming pared 7 bases from V and 4 bases from J, leaving 10 bases between. The CDR3 loop is CAITAEPYGYTF. The CDR3 DNA follows: TGTGCCATCACGGCCGAGCCCTATGGCTACACCTTC.

The chain uses TRBV28 and TRBJ1-6, with D uncertain. Germline assignment: CDR1 MDHEN and CDR2 SYDVKM. The V gene lost 6 bases and the J gene lost 10 bases, with 22 bases spanning the gap. This CDR3 region has 16 residues. As DNA, the CDR3 is TGTGCCAGCAGCGGCCTCTATCGGGGTTTTGGATCACCCCTCCACTTT. Amino acids: CASSGLYRGFGSPLHF.

The chain combines TRBV5-1 with TRBJ2-2; D unresolved. Deletions cut 4 bases from V and 2 bases from J, with 15 bases between. CDR1 and CDR2 from the germline V gene are SGHRS and YFSETQ. This CDR3 spans 16 amino acids. The CDR3 sequence: CASSGWGITNTGELFF. The DNA for the CDR3 is TGCGCCAGCAGCGGATGGGGAATAACCAACACCGGGGAGCTGTTTTTT. The entire variable domain, with the rest obtained from reference TRBV5-1 and TRBJ2-2, is as follows: KAGVTQTPRYLIKTRGQQVTLSCSPISGHRSVSWYQQTPGQGLQFLFEYFSETQRNKGNFPGRFSGRQFSNSRSEMNVSTLELGDSALYLCASSGWGITNTGELFFGEGSRLTVL.

V is TRBV5-6 and J is TRBJ1-2, with D possibly being TRBD1 (5 bases). Germline V gene data show CDR1 as SGHDT and CDR2 as YYEEEE. This CDR3 is built from 14 residues. V dropped 3 bases and J dropped 4 bases, with 13 bases sitting between them. CDR3 DNA: TGTGCCAGCAGCTCCCCGGGACGGCTCTATGGCTACACCTTC. Protein: CASSSPGRLYGYTF.

This clonotype appeared a few times. The chain combines TRBV7-2 with TRBJ2-1; the match to TRBD2 covers 8 bases. Trimming cost V 5 bases and J 8 bases; bases outside gene matches: 11. This CDR3 contains 15 residues. CDR1 is SGHTA and CDR2 is FQGNSA in the germline V gene. Written as DNA, the CDR3 is TGTGCCAGCAGCGATAGAGCGGGGGCAGATGATGAGCAGTTCTTC. Translation gives CASSDRAGADDEQFF.

This clonotype has a handful of counts. The CDR3 bases are TGCGCCAGCAGCCGAATTAAAAAGCCCAATGACTACGAGCAGTACGTC. Amino acid sequence: CASSRIKKPNDYEQYV. V and J are TRBV4-3 and TRBJ2-7; D remains ambiguous. CDR3 size: 16 residues. V lost 4 bases, J lost 3 bases, and 19 bases lay in between. In germline, CDR1 is LGHNA, CDR2 YSLEER.

This sequence joins TRBV19 and TRBJ1-3; D remains unclear. This CDR3 has 14 residues. The V gene's germline CDR1 is LNHDA and CDR2 SQIVND (reference sequence). Trimming took 6 bases from V and 0 from J, leaving 9 bases between them. CDR3: CASRDRSSGNTIYF. The CDR3 nucleotides read TGTGCCAGTAGGGACCGTTCCTCTGGAAACACCATATATTTT.

This clonotype was seen only a few times. The rearrangement links TRBV7-2 to TRBJ1-2; TRBD1 matches at 12 bases. V was pared by 5 bases and J by 8 bases, with 9 bases of the junction left unmatched. The CDR3 has 15 residues. Germline CDR1 is SGHTA and CDR2 is FQGNSA. The CDR3 sequence: CASSTRDRGPGGYTF. CDR3 DNA sequence: TGTGCCAGCAGCACCCGGGACAGGGGGCCTGGAGGCTACACCTTC.